This T cell receptor beta chain was recovered during a study of beta chain features in type 1 diabetes. Whole-study context: Healthy donors and patients had similar age, gender and cell yields.

General study points: For patients, the naive, central memory and Treg TCRB repertoires appeared more alike than for healthy donors. Moderately but significantly shorter TCRB CDR3s were found in Type 1 diabetes patients in all four CD4+ subsets.

This clone was observed a handful of times. Antigen: not known. Expressed TCRB transcripts were sequenced because the entire RNA isolate underwent reverse transcription. Samples of naive, central memory and regulatory T cells yielded a mean of about 3.8 million reads. Here immunoSEQ multiplex PCR was the method, and the copy in TCRdb shows in-frame clones only, minus some. Among some 900,000 clones listed, under 20% were seen once. The CDR3 totals 14 residues. V lost 3 bases and J 7 bases, leaving 13 bases between the germline ends. CDR1 and CDR2 (germline): SGHTA, FQGNSA. The sample taken for sequencing was naive CD4+ T cells from blood. The receptor comes from a woman under 30 in good health. V is TRBV7-2 and J is TRBJ2-1; D gene uncertain. The CDR3 nucleotides read TGTGCCAGCAGCTTTCGCCCGGGCCTAAATGAGCAGTTCTTC. It codes for CASSFRPGLNEQFF.